Given below is one T cell receptor beta chain in context. This record comes from a study of blood T cell repertoires in COVID-19. The CDR3 sequence is 17 residues long. After removal of 3 bases from V and 2 bases from J, the junction contained 6 bases not matched to a gene. CDR1 is SGHTA and CDR2 is FQGNSA in the germline V gene. Assay: immunoSEQ multiplex PCR; the TCRdb copy retains only in-frame clones and omits some. The repertoire includes 250,000 to 350,000 clones, around 90% of them detected once, and 6% to 6.5% sits in the top ten. Cohort placement rested on clinical history that participants reported themselves.

The sequence came from a woman in her thirties or forties who had recovered from COVID-19. This chain links TRBV7-2 with TRBJ2-1; 11 bases agree with TRBD2. The specimen sequenced was PBMCs or T cells enriched from blood (not recorded which). Written as DNA, the CDR3 is TGTGCCAGCAGCTTTTCCCTACTAGCGGGAGCCTACAATGAGCAGTTCTTC. The encoded protein is CASSFSLLAGAYNEQFF.